The subject of this entry is one T cell receptor beta chain. TCRbeta library preparation incorporated unique molecular identifiers. Each CDR3 protein gets one entry after TCRdb re-called the PCR reads with MiXCR. Of around 800,000 distinct CDR3 sequences listed, approximately 15% are singletons. These data come from a study of T-cell reconstitution after alpha-beta-depleted transplantation in children. This CDR3 is 12 amino acids long. The germline V gene encodes CDR1 SQVTM and CDR2 ANQGSEA. V shed 1 base and J shed 8 bases, with 9 bases lying between them. V and J are TRBV29-1 and TRBJ2-1; D not resolved. Here the sequenced sample was PBMCs, mostly from graft donor cells, taken 360 days after TCRalphabeta/CD19-depleted stem cell transplant. The receptor was derived from a male patient aged 5 to 17 who had a stem cell transplant for acute lymphoblastic leukemia, so the T cells may come from the graft donor. The CDR3 spells CSVEVSWDEQFF. In DNA form, the CDR3 reads TGCAGCGTTGAAGTTAGCTGGGATGAGCAGTTCTTC.